The clone carrying this T cell receptor beta chain was seen many times. The CDR3 contains 16 residues. J was trimmed by 7 bases and V by 6 bases; bases with no gene match: 14. Germline V gene data show CDR1 as SGHNT and CDR2 as YYREEE (reference sequence). These data belong to a study of T cells after yellow fever vaccination. At the level of the study: Where fractions had low cell numbers, libraries were prepared from them with the SMART-Seq v4 Ultra Low Input RNA kit. General study results and limits: Highly abundant clonotypes carried over from the bulk population could end up in FACS-sorted repertoires as contaminants. Just a small share of clonotypes turned up in the CD4 compartment as well as the CD8 compartment.

Template-switching 5'RACE yielded the TCR cDNA; a universal primer site and UMIs were added in the process. MiXCR, applied by TCRdb to the 5' RACE reads, yields one record per CDR3 protein. The profile shows tens of thousands of distinct CDR3 sequences, less than 7% of them singletons. This chain joins TRBV5-4 and TRBJ2-1; 9 bases are a match to TRBD2. This receptor was obtained from a man younger than 45 who received the YFV17D yellow fever vaccine. Sequences were derived from PBMCs, either bulk or a sorted T-cell subset (CD4+, CD8+, memory, or dextramer-sorted; not recorded which), sampled 15 days after the yellow fever booster vaccination. CDR3 sequence (DNA): TGTGCCAGCAAAGATGTAGCGGGGGTCATGGTGAATGAGCAGTTCTTC. Protein product: CASKDVAGVMVNEQFF.